This T cell receptor beta chain was retrieved from a study of blood T cell repertoires in COVID-19. As for the study in general: Samples came from the United States, Italy and Spain, spanning acute and convalescent COVID-19. Nucleic acid was either cDNA or gDNA, and it came from T cells, B-cell-depleted T cells, or PBMCs.

Per the original methods: Amplification of reference gene primers provided the estimated nucleated cell counts. Some clones are missing from TCRdb's copy, which holds only in-frame ones; the method was immunoSEQ multiplex PCR. The V and J calls and the clone size are those of that table, but D and trimming were determined from the DNA. The sample consists of over 65,000 clones, 75% to 90% of them appearing once. Specimen: peripheral blood. The TCR sequence derives from a woman in her thirties or forties with active or convalescent COVID-19.

The CDR3 loop is CASSLGRDRGNQPQHF. The CDR3 DNA reads TGTGCCAGCAGTTTGGGCCGGGACAGGGGCAATCAGCCCCAGCATTTT. The chain employs TRBV28 and TRBJ1-5; 9 nucleotides align to TRBD1. Germline values: CDR1 MDHEN, CDR2 SYDVKM. The length of the CDR3 is 16 residues. The J segment lost 2 bases and the V segment lost 3 bases, leaving 5 bases of the junction unmatched.